This T cell receptor beta chain comes out of a study of blood T cell repertoires in COVID-19. Across the whole study: Sites in the United States, Italy and Spain provided acute and convalescent COVID-19 samples.

A Seattle source enrolled patients during active infection and followed them longitudinally. The protocol was immunoSEQ multiplex PCR, while the TCRdb copy is restricted to in-frame clones and leaves out a portion. The sample includes approximately 390,000 clones, approximately 87% seen only once; the top ten take approximately 2.5%. Germline V lookup: CDR1 MNHEY, CDR2 SVGAGI. J gave up 5 bases and V 2 bases, and 8 bases lay outside the gene matches. This CDR3 contains 15 residues. Sequenced input: peripheral blood. This receptor was taken from a woman aged 60 to 75 with COVID-19, enrolled during active disease. The genes are TRBV6-5 and TRBJ2-7; 8 bases align to TRBD1. CDR3 loop: CASSYTRDRLHEQYF. The CDR3 DNA reads as TGTGCCAGCAGTTACACCCGGGACAGGCTCCACGAGCAGTACTTC.